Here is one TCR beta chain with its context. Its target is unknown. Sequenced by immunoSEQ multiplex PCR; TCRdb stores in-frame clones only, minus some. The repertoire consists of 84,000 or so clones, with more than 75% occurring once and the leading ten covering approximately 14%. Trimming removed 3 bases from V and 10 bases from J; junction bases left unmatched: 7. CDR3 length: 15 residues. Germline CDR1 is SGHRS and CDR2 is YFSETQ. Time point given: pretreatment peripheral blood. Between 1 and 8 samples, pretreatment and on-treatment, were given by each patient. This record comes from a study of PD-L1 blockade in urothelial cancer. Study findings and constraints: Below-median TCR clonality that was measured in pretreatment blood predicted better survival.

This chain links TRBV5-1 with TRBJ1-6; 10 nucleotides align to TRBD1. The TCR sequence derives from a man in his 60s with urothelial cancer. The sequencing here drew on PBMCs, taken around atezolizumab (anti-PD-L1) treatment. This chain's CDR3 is CASSYAGTGESPLHF. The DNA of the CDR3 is TGCGCCAGCAGCTACGCCGGGACAGGGGAATCACCCCTCCACTTT.